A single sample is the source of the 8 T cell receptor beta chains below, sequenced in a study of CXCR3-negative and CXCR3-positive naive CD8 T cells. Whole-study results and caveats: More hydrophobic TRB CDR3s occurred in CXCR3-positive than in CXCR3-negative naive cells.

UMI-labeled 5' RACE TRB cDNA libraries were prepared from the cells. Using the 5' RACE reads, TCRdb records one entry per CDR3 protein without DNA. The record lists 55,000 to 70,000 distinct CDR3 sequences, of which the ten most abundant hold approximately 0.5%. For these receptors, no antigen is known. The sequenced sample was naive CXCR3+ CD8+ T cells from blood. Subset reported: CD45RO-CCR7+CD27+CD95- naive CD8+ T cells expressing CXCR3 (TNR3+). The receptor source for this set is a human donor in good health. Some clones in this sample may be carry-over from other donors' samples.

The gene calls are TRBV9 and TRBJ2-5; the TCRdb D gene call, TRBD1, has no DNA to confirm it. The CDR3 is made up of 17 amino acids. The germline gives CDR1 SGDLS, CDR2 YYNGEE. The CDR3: CASSVLPGSSGQETQYF.

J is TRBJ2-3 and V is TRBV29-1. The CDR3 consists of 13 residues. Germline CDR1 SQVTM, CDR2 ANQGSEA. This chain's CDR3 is CSVDGSLGDTQYF.

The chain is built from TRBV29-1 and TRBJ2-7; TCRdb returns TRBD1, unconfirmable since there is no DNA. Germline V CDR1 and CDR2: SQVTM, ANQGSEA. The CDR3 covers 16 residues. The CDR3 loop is CSVEGITGVPSYEQYF.

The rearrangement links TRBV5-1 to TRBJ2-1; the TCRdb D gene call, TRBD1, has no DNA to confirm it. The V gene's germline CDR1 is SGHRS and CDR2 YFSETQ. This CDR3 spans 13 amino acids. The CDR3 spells CASSYRGYNEQFF.

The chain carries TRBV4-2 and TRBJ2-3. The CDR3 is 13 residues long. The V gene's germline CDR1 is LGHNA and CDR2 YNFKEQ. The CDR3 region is CASSQDRSDTQYF.

The CDR3 sequence is CASRKLLNTEAFF. V is TRBV6-5 and J is TRBJ1-1. Germline V CDR1 and CDR2: MNHEY, SVGAGI. The CDR3 is made up of 13 amino acids.

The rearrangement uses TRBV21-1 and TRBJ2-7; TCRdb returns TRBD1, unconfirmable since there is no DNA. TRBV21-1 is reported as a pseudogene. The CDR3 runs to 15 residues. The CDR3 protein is CASSPSGQQTYEQYF.

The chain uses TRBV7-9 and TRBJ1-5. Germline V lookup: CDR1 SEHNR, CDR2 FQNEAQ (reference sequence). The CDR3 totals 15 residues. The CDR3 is CASSPVGDSNQPQHF.